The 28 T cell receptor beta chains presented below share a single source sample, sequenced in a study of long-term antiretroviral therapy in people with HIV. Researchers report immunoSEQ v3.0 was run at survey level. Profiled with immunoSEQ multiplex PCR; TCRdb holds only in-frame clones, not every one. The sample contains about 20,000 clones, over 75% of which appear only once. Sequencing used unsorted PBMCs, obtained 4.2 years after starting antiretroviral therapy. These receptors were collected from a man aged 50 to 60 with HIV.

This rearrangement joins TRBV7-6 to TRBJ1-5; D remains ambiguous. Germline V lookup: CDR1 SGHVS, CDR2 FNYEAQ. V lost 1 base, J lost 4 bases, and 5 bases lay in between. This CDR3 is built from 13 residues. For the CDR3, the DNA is TGTGCCAGCAGCTTAGTAGAAAATCAGCCCCAGCATTTT. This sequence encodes CASSLVENQPQHF.

The CDR3 region has the DNA TGTGCCAGCAGCTTATACCACGGGGCTAACTATGGCTACACCTTC. This translates into CASSLYHGANYGYTF. V and J are TRBV11-2 and TRBJ1-2; D is undetermined. The V gene's germline CDR1 is SGHAT and CDR2 FQNNGV. This CDR3 has 15 amino acids. Between the trimmed V and J ends, which lost 2 bases and 0 bases, there was a span of 10 bases.

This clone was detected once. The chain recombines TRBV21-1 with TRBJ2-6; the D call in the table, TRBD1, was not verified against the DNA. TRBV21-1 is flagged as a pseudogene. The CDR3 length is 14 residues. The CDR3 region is CASNGRSGANVLTF. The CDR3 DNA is TGTGCCAGCAATGGGCGCTCTGGGGCCAACGTCCTGACTTTC.

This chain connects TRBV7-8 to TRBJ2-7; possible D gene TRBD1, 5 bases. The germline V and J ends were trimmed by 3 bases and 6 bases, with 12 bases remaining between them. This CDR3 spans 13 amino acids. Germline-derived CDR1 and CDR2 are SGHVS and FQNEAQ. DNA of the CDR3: TGTGCCAGCAGCTTGGACACCCTCCCCGAGCAGTACTTC. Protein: CASSLDTLPEQYF.

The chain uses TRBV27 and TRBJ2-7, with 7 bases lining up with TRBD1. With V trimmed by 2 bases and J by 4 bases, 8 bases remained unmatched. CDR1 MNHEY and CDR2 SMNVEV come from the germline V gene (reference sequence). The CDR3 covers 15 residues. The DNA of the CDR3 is TGTGCCAGCAGTTTACTAGGGACAGAAGCATACGAGCAGTACTTC. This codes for CASSLLGTEAYEQYF.

The CDR3 here is CASSSISGAQETQYF. Here the CDR3 DNA reads TGTGCCAGCAGCTCGATTAGCGGGGCCCAAGAGACCCAGTACTTC. The genes are TRBV5-4 and TRBJ2-5; 8 nucleotides align to TRBD2. The CDR3 length is 15 residues. From germline, CDR1 is SGHNT and CDR2 YYREEE (reference sequence). V shed 3 bases, J shed 1 base, and the junction held 5 bases outside the gene matches.

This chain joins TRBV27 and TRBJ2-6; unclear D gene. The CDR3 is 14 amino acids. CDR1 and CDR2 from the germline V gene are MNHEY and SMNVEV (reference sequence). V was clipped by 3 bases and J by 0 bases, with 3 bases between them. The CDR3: CASSFSSGANVLTF. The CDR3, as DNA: TGTGCCAGCAGTTTCAGCTCTGGGGCCAACGTCCTGACTTTC.

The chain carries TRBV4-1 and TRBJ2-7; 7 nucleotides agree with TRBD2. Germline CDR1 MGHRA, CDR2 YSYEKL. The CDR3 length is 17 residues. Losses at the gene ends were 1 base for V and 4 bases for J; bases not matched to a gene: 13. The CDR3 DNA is TGCGCCAGCAGCCAAGGAAGGTATACTGCGGGGGATTACGAGCAGTACTTC. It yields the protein CASSQGRYTAGDYEQYF.

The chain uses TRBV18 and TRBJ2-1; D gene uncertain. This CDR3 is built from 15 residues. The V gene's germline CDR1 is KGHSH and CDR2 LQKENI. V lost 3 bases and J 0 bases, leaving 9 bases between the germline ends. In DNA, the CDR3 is TGTGCCAGCTCACCGGACGGTCGCTCCTACAATGAGCAGTTCTTC. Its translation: CASSPDGRSYNEQFF.

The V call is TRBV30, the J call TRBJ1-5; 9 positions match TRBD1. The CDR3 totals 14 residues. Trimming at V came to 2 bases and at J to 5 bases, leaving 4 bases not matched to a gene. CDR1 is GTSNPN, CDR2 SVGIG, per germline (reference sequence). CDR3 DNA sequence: TGTGCCTGGAGTCCGGGACAGGGAGATCAGCCCCAGCATTTT. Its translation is CAWSPGQGDQPQHF.

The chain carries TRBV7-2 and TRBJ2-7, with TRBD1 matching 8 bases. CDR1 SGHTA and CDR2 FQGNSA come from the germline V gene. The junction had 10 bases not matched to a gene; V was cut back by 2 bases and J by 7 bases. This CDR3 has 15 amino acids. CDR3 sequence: CASSLSSGQGREQYF. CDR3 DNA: TGTGCCAGCAGCTTATCCTCTGGACAGGGACGAGAGCAGTACTTC.

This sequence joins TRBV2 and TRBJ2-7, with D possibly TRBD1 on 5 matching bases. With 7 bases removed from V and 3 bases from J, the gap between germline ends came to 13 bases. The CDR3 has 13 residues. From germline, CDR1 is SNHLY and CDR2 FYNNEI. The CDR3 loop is CASMREDSYEQYF. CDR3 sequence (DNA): TGTGCCAGCATGAGAGAAGACAGCTACGAGCAGTACTTC.

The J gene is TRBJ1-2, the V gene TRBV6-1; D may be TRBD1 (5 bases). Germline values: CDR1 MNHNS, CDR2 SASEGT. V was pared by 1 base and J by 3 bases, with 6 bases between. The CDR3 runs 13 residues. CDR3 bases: TGTGCCAGCAGTGAAGGAGGGGACTATGGCTACACCTTC. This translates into CASSEGGDYGYTF.

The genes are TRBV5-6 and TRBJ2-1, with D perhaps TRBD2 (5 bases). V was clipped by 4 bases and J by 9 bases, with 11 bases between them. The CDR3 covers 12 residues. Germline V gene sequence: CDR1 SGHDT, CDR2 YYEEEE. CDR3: CASSQLGPEQFF. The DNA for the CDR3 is TGTGCCAGCAGCCAACTAGGACCTGAGCAGTTCTTC.

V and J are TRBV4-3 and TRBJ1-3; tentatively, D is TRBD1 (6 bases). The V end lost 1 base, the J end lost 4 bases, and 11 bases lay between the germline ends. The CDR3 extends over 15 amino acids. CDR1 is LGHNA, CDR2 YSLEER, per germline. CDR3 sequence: CASSQGSGAGNTIYF. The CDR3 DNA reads TGCGCCAGCAGCCAAGGGTCAGGGGCCGGAAACACCATATATTTT.

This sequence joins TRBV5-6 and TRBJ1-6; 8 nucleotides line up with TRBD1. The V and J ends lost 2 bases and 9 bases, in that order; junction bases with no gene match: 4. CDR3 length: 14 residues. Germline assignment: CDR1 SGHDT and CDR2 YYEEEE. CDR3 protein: CASSFRGQGSPLHF. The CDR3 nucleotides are TGTGCCAGCAGCTTCAGGGGGCAGGGTTCACCCCTCCACTTT.

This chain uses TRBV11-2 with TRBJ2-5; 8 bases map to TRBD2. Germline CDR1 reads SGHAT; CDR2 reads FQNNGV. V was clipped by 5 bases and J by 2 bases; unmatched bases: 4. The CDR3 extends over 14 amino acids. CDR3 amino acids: CASSPTGGQETQYF. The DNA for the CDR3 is TGTGCCAGCAGCCCAACGGGGGGGCAAGAGACCCAGTACTTC. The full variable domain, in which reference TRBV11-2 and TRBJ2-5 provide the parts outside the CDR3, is EAGVAQSPRYKIIEKRQSVAFWCNPISGHATLYWYQQILGQGPKLLIQFQNNGVVDDSQLPKDRFSAERLKGVDSTLKIQPAKLEDSAVYLCASSPTGGQETQYFGPGTRLLVL.

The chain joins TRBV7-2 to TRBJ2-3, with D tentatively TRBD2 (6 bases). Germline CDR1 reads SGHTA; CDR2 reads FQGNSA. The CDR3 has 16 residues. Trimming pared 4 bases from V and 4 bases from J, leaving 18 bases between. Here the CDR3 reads CASSSRLDVSPDTQYF. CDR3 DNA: TGTGCCAGCAGCTCCAGACTAGACGTGTCGCCAGATACGCAGTATTTT.

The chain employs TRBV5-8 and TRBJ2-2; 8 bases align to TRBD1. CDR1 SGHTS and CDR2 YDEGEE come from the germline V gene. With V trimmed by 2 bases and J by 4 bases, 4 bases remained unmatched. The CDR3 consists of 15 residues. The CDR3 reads CASSFDRGSTGELFF. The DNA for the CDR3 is TGTGCCAGCAGCTTCGACAGGGGATCCACCGGGGAGCTGTTTTTT.

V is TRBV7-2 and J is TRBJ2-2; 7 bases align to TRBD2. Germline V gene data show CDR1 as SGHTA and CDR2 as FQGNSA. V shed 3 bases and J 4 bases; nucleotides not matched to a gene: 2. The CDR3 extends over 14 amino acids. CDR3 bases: TGTGCCAGCAGCTTGTGGGAGGGCACCGGGGAGCTGTTTTTT. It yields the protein CASSLWEGTGELFF.

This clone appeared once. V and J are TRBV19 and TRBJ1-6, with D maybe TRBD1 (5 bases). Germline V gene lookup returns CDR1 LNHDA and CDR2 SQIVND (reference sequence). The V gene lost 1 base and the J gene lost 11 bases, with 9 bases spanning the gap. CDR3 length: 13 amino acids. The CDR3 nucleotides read TGTGCCAGTAGTATAGCTGGGGGTCCACCCCTCCACTTT. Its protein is CASSIAGGPPLHF.

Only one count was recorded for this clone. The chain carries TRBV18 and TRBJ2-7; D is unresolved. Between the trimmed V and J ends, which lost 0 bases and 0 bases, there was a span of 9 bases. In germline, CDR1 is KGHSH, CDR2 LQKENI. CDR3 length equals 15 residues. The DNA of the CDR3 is TGTGCCAGCTCACCACCGGGCCGGAGCTCCTACGAGCAGTACTTC. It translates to CASSPPGRSSYEQYF.

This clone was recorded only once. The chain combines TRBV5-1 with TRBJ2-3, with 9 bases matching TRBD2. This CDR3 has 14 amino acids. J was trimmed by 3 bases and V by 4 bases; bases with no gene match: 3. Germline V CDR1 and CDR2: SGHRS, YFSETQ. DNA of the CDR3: TGCGCCAGCAGCCTAGCGGGGCAAACAGATACGCAGTATTTT. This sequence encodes CASSLAGQTDTQYF.

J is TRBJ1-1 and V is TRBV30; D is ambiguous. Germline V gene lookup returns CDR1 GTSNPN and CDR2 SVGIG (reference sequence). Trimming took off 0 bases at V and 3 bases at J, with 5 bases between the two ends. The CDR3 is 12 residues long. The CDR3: CAWSVSYTEAFF. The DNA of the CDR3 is TGTGCCTGGAGTGTATCGTACACTGAAGCTTTCTTT.

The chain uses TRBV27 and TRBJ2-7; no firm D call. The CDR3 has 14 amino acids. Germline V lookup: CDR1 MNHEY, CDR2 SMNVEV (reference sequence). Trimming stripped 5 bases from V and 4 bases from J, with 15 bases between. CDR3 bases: TGTGCCAGCAGTAACGAATTAGGGTCGTACGAGCAGTACTTC. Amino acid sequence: CASSNELGSYEQYF.

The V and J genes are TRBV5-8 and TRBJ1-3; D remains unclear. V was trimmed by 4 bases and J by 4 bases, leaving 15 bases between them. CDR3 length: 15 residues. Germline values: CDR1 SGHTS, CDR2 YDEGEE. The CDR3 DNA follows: TGTGCCAGCAGCCCACCCCTCGACCGGGGAAACACCATATATTTT. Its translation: CASSPPLDRGNTIYF. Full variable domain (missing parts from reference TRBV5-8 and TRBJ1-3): EAGVTQSPTHLIKTRGQQATLRCSPISGHTSVYWYQQALGLGLQFLLWYDEGEERNRGNFPPRFSGRQFPNYSSELNVNALELEDSALYLCASSPPLDRGNTIYFGEGSWLTVV.

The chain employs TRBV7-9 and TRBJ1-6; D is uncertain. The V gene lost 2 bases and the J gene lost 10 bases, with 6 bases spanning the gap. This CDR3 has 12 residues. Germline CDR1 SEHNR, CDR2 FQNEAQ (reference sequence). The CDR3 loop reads CASSLLSSPLHF. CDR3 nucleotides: TGTGCCAGCAGCTTACTGTCCTCACCCCTCCACTTT.

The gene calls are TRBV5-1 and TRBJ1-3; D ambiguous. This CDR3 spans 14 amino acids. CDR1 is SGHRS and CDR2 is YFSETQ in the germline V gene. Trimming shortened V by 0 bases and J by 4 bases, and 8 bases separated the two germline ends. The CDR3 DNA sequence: TGCGCCAGCAGCTTGGGGGTCGAGGGAAACACCATATATTTT. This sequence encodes CASSLGVEGNTIYF.